This TCR beta chain originates from a study of technical replicates of blood from several donors. TCRdb keeps only in-frame clones here, not all; method: immunoSEQ multiplex PCR. The sample contains roughly 70,000 clones, 80% to 95% of which appear only once. The germline V gene encodes CDR1 SGHRS and CDR2 YFSETQ. V shed 4 bases, J shed 2 bases, and the junction held 11 bases outside the gene matches. CDR3 length: 17 amino acids. The sequencing input was PBMCs. The genes are TRBV5-1 and TRBJ1-2, with TRBD1 matching 10 bases. This sequence originates from a human donor in good health. Some clones in this sample may be carry-over from other donors' samples. DNA of the CDR3: TGCGCCAGCAGCGTGAGAATGACAGGGGGCGAGAACTATGGCTACACCTTC. Amino acid sequence: CASSVRMTGGENYGYTF.